This record looks at one TCR beta chain sequence and its context. Its antigen remains unknown. This specimen comes from a study of T cells in tuberculosis. Profiling relied on immunoSEQ multiplex PCR, and the TCRdb table lists in-frame clones only, not all of them. The table lists about 30,000 clones, 80% to 95% of them singletons. Broader study findings: Active tuberculosis cases were adults; controls were adolescents.

The CDR3 totals 14 residues. The V segment lost 4 bases and the J segment 6 bases; nucleotides outside the gene matches: 8. Germline V CDR1 and CDR2: SGHRS, YFSETQ. The source of this sequence is a donor aged 10-30 years with latent tuberculosis or without tuberculosis infection. The sample taken for sequencing was PBMCs. The V call is TRBV5-1, the J call TRBJ2-7, with 9 bases lining up with TRBD1. The CDR3 region is CASSMGQGSVEQYF. Written as DNA, the CDR3 is TGCGCCAGCAGCATGGGACAGGGTTCAGTCGAGCAGTACTTC. The full variable domain, with the rest looked up from reference TRBV5-1 and TRBJ2-7, is KAGVTQTPRYLIKTRGQQVTLSCSPISGHRSVSWYQQTPGQGLQFLFEYFSETQRNKGNFPGRFSGRQFSNSRSEMNVSTLELGDSALYLCASSMGQGSVEQYFGPGTRLTVT.